This TCR beta chain was identified in a study of T cells in localized non-small cell lung cancer. This clone came up a few times. CDR1 and CDR2 from the germline V gene are SNHLY and FYNNEI. Trimming cost V 7 bases and J 5 bases, with 8 bases left between them. The CDR3 runs 11 residues. Generated by immunoSEQ multiplex PCR, the TCRdb table keeps only in-frame clones and is missing some. Found here are about 33,000 clones, 85% to 90% of them singletons; the top ten hold around 4.1%. This specimen consisted of peripheral blood, obtained before any cancer treatment. The chain combines TRBV2 with TRBJ1-1, with D unclear. The TCR sequence derives from a man between 40 and 70 years old with stage I lung adenocarcinoma. The CDR3 loop reads CASKEGTEAFF. In nucleotides, the CDR3 is TGTGCCAGCAAAGAGGGTACTGAAGCTTTCTTT.